This TCR beta chain was identified during a study of shared clonotypes between healthy human individuals. Turning to the study itself: CD4 naive cells filled three plates per donor, CD4 memory three, CD8 naive two and CD8 memory one. General study points: Shared clonotypes across all four donors exceeded non-shared ones in generation probability. In general, naive subsets displayed greater estimated richness than memory subsets did.

In the CD4+ fraction, cells were divided into CD45RA+ naive and CD45RA-negative memory subsets. Sequencing was performed with immunoSEQ multiplex PCR; in TCRdb, only in-frame clones are kept and a portion is missing. The sample lists approximately 350,000 clones; around 67% were seen once. CDR3 size: 13 residues. Trimming removed 3 bases at V and 1 base at J, with 7 bases between. Germline V gene data show CDR1 as SGHNT and CDR2 as YENEEA. To note about this clone: Its antigen is not identified.

The V gene is TRBV11-3, the J gene TRBJ2-7; no clear D. The receptor was isolated from a man between 25 and 39 years old in good health. The specimen was memory CD4+ T cells sorted from blood. As for subset: CD45RA-negative fraction. Written as DNA, the CDR3 is TGTGCCAGCAGCTTTCGAGAGTCCTACGAGCAGTACTTC. Translation gives CASSFRESYEQYF.